This TCR beta chain was retrieved from a study of monozygotic twins with inflammatory bowel disease. The CDR3 loop spans 15 amino acids. Germline CDR1 and CDR2: MDHEN and SYDVKM. In the case of this clonotype: Its target is not known.

TCRdb re-called the 5' RACE reads and catalogs CDR3 proteins one per entry, DNA excluded. This sample contains roughly 320,000 distinct CDR3 sequences. Study observations and caveats: The data gave no support to a single strong IBD-associated signal or clonotype. What may have added variability to patient repertoires is that immunosuppressive treatments differed. Researchers were unable to tell different T cell subtypes apart.

One blood sample of approximately 2.5 ml was taken from each donor. This TCR was recovered from a human donor with ulcerative colitis or Crohn's disease, or a healthy co-twin of an affected twin (not recorded which). The sample consisted of blood. The V and J genes are TRBV28 and TRBJ2-5; no DNA is available, so the TRBD1 call from TCRdb remains unchecked. CDR3 loop: CASRGQGGWQETQYF.